This entry lists 24 T cell receptor beta chains sequenced from one sample in a study of neurological immune-mediated disorders (dated by TCRdb to about 2019). Library preparation used 5' RACE. Sequencing used an Illumina HiSeq 2500. Starting from the raw public reads, TCRdb applied fastp trimming at Q25, assembled clones with MiXCR and retained in-frame beta chains. Each entry merges the rows of one CDR3 protein and shows their most common DNA and genes. In this sample the table shows approximately 60,000 distinct CDR3 sequences, about 4% of which occur a single time. The leading ten clones occupy more than 2.5% of the sample. The sample consisted of PBMCs. Source of these receptors: a man aged 45 to 65 with multiple sclerosis.

This clonotype was found many times. This chain connects TRBV27 to TRBJ2-5, with D tentatively TRBD1 (6 bases). V dropped 3 bases and J dropped 5 bases, with 13 bases sitting between them. The CDR3 is 14 residues long. CDR1 MNHEY and CDR2 SMNVEV come from the germline V gene (reference sequence). CDR3 sequence reads: CASSFRRGSETQYF. The CDR3 DNA follows: TGTGCCAGCAGTTTCCGCAGGGGAAGCGAGACCCAGTACTTC.

Ten or more counts support this clonotype. The genes are TRBV24-1 and TRBJ2-2; no reliable D call. The V gene lost 9 bases and the J gene lost 1 base, with 17 bases spanning the gap. CDR3 length: 16 residues. Germline CDR1 and CDR2: KGHDR and SFDVKD. CDR3 sequence (DNA): TGTGCCACCCCCCAGAATAGGCAGCGGAACACCGGGGAGCTGTTTTTT. Translated: CATPQNRQRNTGELFF.

As to this clonotype: Mismatch with germline at one junction end may stem from a read error. V usage is TRBV4-1 and J usage is TRBJ1-5; TRBD1 aligns across 8 bases. Per the germline V gene, CDR1 is MGHRA and CDR2 is YSYEKL. This CDR3 contains 14 residues. The CDR3 here is CASSPGQGDQPQNF. CDR3 bases: TGCGCCAGCAGCCCCGGACAGGGCGATCAGCCCCAGAATTTT.

This clonotype appeared many times. This CDR3 is CSGRPGGVRTHEQFF. CDR3 bases: TGCAGTGGGAGACCGGGGGGGGTTCGGACCCATGAGCAGTTCTTC. The chain carries TRBV20-1 and TRBJ2-1, with TRBD2 matching 8 bases. After removal of 7 bases from V and 8 bases from J, the junction contained 16 bases not matched to a gene. The CDR3 totals 15 residues. Germline CDR1 and CDR2: DFQATT and SNEGSKA (reference sequence).

Many counts were recorded for this clonotype. This sequence joins TRBV7-2 and TRBJ2-5, with unresolved D. The CDR3 covers 14 residues. The V gene lost 1 base and the J gene lost 4 bases, with 10 bases spanning the gap. Germline V CDR1 and CDR2: SGHTA, FQGNSA. CDR3 DNA: TGTGCCAGCAGCTTAGTTCGCATGTCAGAGACCCAGTACTTC. It is translated as CASSLVRMSETQYF.

In this sample, this clonotype turned up many times. CDR3 DNA: TGTGCCAGCAGCCAAGAGGGGGCTGGTGGCTACACCTTC. It translates to CASSQEGAGGYTF. The chain couples TRBV27 to TRBJ1-2, with 7 bases matching TRBD1. CDR3 length: 13 amino acids. V shed 6 bases, J shed 7 bases, and the junction held 8 bases outside the gene matches. Germline V CDR1 and CDR2: MNHEY, SMNVEV (reference sequence).

This clonotype was recorded many times. This chain's CDR3 is CASSLSSGGSLEQYV. The CDR3 DNA reads TGTGCCAGCAGTCTTAGTAGCGGGGGGTCGCTCGAGCAGTACGTC. This chain uses TRBV7-2 with TRBJ2-7; TRBD2 aligns across 10 bases. Germline assignment: CDR1 SGHTA and CDR2 FQGNSA. This CDR3 region has 15 residues. V shed 6 bases, J shed 6 bases, and the junction held 11 bases outside the gene matches.

This clonotype has ten or more counts. The J gene is TRBJ2-3, the V gene TRBV5-1; 8 positions match TRBD2. With 0 bases clipped from V and 1 base from J, the junction kept 4 bases outside the gene matches. The CDR3 runs 16 residues. Germline V gives CDR1 SGHRS, CDR2 YFSETQ. CDR3 in DNA: TGCGCCAGCAGCTTGGTGGTTAGCGGGGGCACAGATACGCAGTATTTT. Translating it yields CASSLVVSGGTDTQYF.

This sequence joins TRBV11-2 and TRBJ1-2; maybe TRBD1 (5 bases). V lost 1 base and J lost 4, with 13 bases in between. CDR1 and CDR2 (germline): SGHAT, FQNNGV. The length of the CDR3 is 15 residues. The CDR3 region is CASSLGGEPRYGYTF. Here the CDR3 DNA reads TGTGCCAGCAGCTTAGGAGGGGAACCTCGCTATGGCTACACCTTC.

There are many counts of this clonotype. The chain carries TRBV5-6 and TRBJ1-5, with 12 positions matching TRBD1. Germline V gene data show CDR1 as SGHDT and CDR2 as YYEEEE. There are 15 residues in the CDR3. J lost 7 bases, V lost 0 bases, and 2 bases had no gene match. DNA of the CDR3: TGTGCCAGCAGCTTGGCCGGGACAGGGGGCCAGCCCCAGCATTTT. It yields the protein CASSLAGTGGQPQHF.

This clonotype showed up many times. The chain employs TRBV4-2 and TRBJ1-5; no clear D gene. Germline assignment: CDR1 LGHNA and CDR2 YNFKEQ. The CDR3 has 15 residues. V was pared by 3 bases and J by 1 base, with 10 bases between. CDR3 loop: CASSQDDISNQPQHF. The CDR3 bases are TGTGCCAGCAGCCAGGACGACATAAGCAATCAGCCCCAGCATTTT.

V gene TRBV4-1 combines with J gene TRBJ2-1; 7 nucleotides align to TRBD1. Germline V gives CDR1 MGHRA, CDR2 YSYEKL. V gave up 1 base and J gave up 1 base; unmatched junction bases: 4. This CDR3 region has 16 residues. The CDR3 nucleotides are TGCGCCAGCAGCCAAGTGGGACAGAGATCCTACAATGAGCAGTTCTTC. Translating gives CASSQVGQRSYNEQFF.

This clonotype was seen repeatedly, ten times or more. V and J are TRBV9 and TRBJ2-3; D is uncertain. Deletions cut 0 bases from V and 0 bases from J, with 11 bases between. The germline V gene encodes CDR1 SGDLS and CDR2 YYNGEE. The CDR3 has 16 residues. CDR3 residues: CASSVEQSQSTDTQYF. CDR3 bases: TGTGCCAGCAGCGTAGAACAGTCTCAAAGCACAGATACGCAGTATTTT.

This clonotype was found a few times. A much bigger clone sits one base away, suggesting this may be a read error. The chain is built from TRBV20-1 and TRBJ1-1; D not resolved. V lost 3 bases and J 5 bases, leaving 16 bases between the germline ends. The CDR3 length is 14 residues. Germline assignment: CDR1 DFQATT and CDR2 SNEGSKA (reference sequence). The CDR3 loop is CSASPGKRWTEAFF. CDR3 DNA sequence: TGCAGTGCTAGCCCGGGAAAGCGGTGGACTGAAGCTTTCTTT.

This clonotype was seen many times. The junction does not match germline at one end; this may be a read error. The chain combines TRBV10-2 with TRBJ2-7; TRBD1 matches at 8 bases. The CDR3 runs 14 residues. Germline assignment: CDR1 WSHSY and CDR2 SAAADI. The CDR3 reads CASRDRGGSYEQYF. CDR3 bases: TGCGCCAGCCGTGACAGGGGAGGTTCCTACGAGCAGTACTTC.

V usage is TRBV7-9 and J usage is TRBJ2-3; D not certain. Trimming took off 2 bases at V and 0 bases at J, with 9 bases between the two ends. Germline-derived CDR1 and CDR2 are SEHNR and FQNEAQ (reference sequence). The CDR3 extends over 15 amino acids. CDR3 loop: CASSLFLRSTDTQYF. The CDR3 nucleotides are TGTGCCAGCAGCTTATTTCTACGGAGCACAGATACGCAGTATTTT.

In its sample, this clonotype was seen a few times. The rearrangement links TRBV29-1 to TRBJ1-1; D is undetermined. The CDR3 runs 13 residues. Trimming stripped 7 bases from V and 1 base from J, with 13 bases between. Germline loops: CDR1 SQVTM, CDR2 ANQGSEA. CDR3 nucleotide sequence: TGCAGCGGTGCGGTCAGTTGGAACACTGAAGCTTTCTTT. This encodes CSGAVSWNTEAFF.

This clonotype was seen at least ten times. The V gene is TRBV20-1, the J gene TRBJ1-1; 7 positions agree with TRBD1. V was clipped by 6 bases and J by 5 bases; unmatched bases: 15. Germline assignment: CDR1 DFQATT and CDR2 SNEGSKA (reference sequence). This CDR3 is 15 amino acids long. The CDR3 loop is CSASPGGGGSTEAFF. The CDR3 coding sequence is TGCAGTGCCAGCCCAGGGGGAGGAGGGAGTACTGAAGCTTTCTTT.

The chain employs TRBV5-1 and TRBJ1-2; 9 bases are shared with TRBD1. The CDR3 covers 13 residues. Trimming cost V 4 bases and J 5 bases; bases outside gene matches: 3. CDR1 and CDR2 (germline): SGHRS, YFSETQ. The CDR3 protein is CASSEQGAYGYTF. In DNA form, the CDR3 reads TGCGCCAGCAGCGAACAGGGGGCTTATGGCTACACCTTC.

This clonotype has a count of ten or more. The chain joins TRBV4-2 to TRBJ1-5; D is uncertain. The germline V gene has CDR1 LGHNA and CDR2 YNFKEQ. Trimming took 4 bases from V and 6 from J, leaving 10 bases between them. This CDR3 contains 13 residues. Here the CDR3 reads CASSPSLGQPQHF. The CDR3 nucleotides read TGTGCCAGCAGCCCCTCGTTGGGTCAGCCCCAGCATTTT.

This clonotype was detected many times. V is TRBV24-1 and J is TRBJ2-2; tentatively, D is TRBD2 (5 bases). The CDR3 runs to 13 residues. Germline-derived CDR1 and CDR2 are KGHDR and SFDVKD. Trimming pared 5 bases from V and 5 bases from J, leaving 8 bases between. The CDR3 reads CATSVRGTGELFF. The CDR3 coding sequence is TGTGCCACCAGTGTGAGAGGGACCGGGGAGCTGTTTTTT.

This clonotype was found many times. The V gene is TRBV12-3 or TRBV12-4, the J gene TRBJ1-2; the D gene is possibly TRBD1 (6 bases). Trimming removed 5 bases at V and 4 bases at J, with 17 bases between. The CDR3 has 15 amino acids. As DNA, the CDR3 is TGTGCCAGCAGTACGACGCGGGGGCGCGGCTATGGCTACACCTTC. It specifies CASSTTRGRGYGYTF.

This clonotype was seen at least ten times. The chain is built from TRBV4-1 and TRBJ1-1; D remains unclear. Germline loops: CDR1 MGHRA, CDR2 YSYEKL. The length of the CDR3 is 15 residues. The ends were cut back, 4 bases at V and 4 bases at J, with 16 bases in the middle. DNA of the CDR3: TGCGCCAGCAGCCGACCGCGAACTCTGGGCACTGAAGCTTTCTTT. Amino acid sequence: CASSRPRTLGTEAFF.

Many counts were recorded for this clonotype. The chain employs TRBV5-1 and TRBJ2-3; 7 bases agree with TRBD2. Per the germline V gene, CDR1 is SGHRS and CDR2 is YFSETQ. Trimming took 4 bases from V and 2 from J; bases not matched to a gene: 10. This CDR3 contains 16 residues. The chain's CDR3 is CASSLGLNINTDTQYF. The CDR3 coding sequence is TGCGCCAGCAGCCTGGGACTAAATATAAACACAGATACGCAGTATTTT. Using reference TRBV5-1 and TRBJ2-3 for the parts outside the CDR3, the full variable domain is KAGVTQTPRYLIKTRGQQVTLSCSPISGHRSVSWYQQTPGQGLQFLFEYFSETQRNKGNFPGRFSGRQFSNSRSEMNVSTLELGDSALYLCASSLGLNINTDTQYFGPGTRLTVL.